This T cell receptor (beta chain) was obtained from a study of T cell responses to AZD1222 COVID-19 vaccine. Profiling relied on immunoSEQ multiplex PCR, and the TCRdb table lists in-frame clones only, not all of them. The repertoire consists of some 120,000 clones, with around nine tenths occurring once and the leading ten covering approximately 27%. The CDR3 contains 13 residues. The V end was cut by 6 bases, the J end by 4 bases, with 12 bases between. This TCR came from an adult in good health. This rearrangement joins TRBV12-3 or TRBV12-4 to TRBJ1-2; a weak D match, TRBD1 (6 bases). Sequencing was performed on peripheral blood, taken on day 0 of AZD1222 vaccination. The CDR3 DNA sequence: TGTGCCAGCAGCCGAGGACAGTCCTATGGCTACACCTTC. Amino acids: CASSRGQSYGYTF.